Presented here are 18 T cell receptor beta chains from one specimen sequenced in a study of cytomegalovirus exposure and HLA in healthy donors. The PCR employed 60 Vbeta primers together with 13 Jbeta primers. Generated by immunoSEQ multiplex PCR, the TCRdb table keeps only in-frame clones and is missing some. Of about 120,000 clones in the sample, around 76% are singletons; the top ten hold approximately 30%. Sequenced sample: PBMCs. These receptors were collected from a man in his 60s in good health and CMV-seropositive.

The chain recombines TRBV18 with TRBJ2-5; D not resolved. The CDR3 runs 13 residues. V lost 6 bases to trimming and J lost 5 bases, with 13 bases between them. The germline V gene encodes CDR1 KGHSH and CDR2 LQKENI. This CDR3 is CASSTGSRETQYF. DNA for the CDR3: TGTGCCAGCTCCACCGGATCGAGGGAGACCCAGTACTTC.

This clone was recorded once. The gene calls are TRBV2 and TRBJ1-1; D gene unclear. Germline V gene lookup returns CDR1 SNHLY and CDR2 FYNNEI. CDR3 length: 12 amino acids. Trimming took off 4 bases at V and 1 base at J, with 4 bases between the two ends. CDR3 bases: TGTGCCAGCAGTGTACAGAACACTGAAGCTTTCTTT. Translation gives CASSVQNTEAFF.

The chain carries TRBV6-5 and TRBJ1-1; D perhaps matches TRBD1 (5 bases). The CDR3 runs 12 residues. Per germline, CDR1 MNHEY and CDR2 SVGAGI. Trimming cost V 2 bases and J 6 bases, with 7 bases left between them. The CDR3 DNA is TGTGCCAGCAGTTACGGGGGGTCTGAAGCTTTCTTT. It translates to CASSYGGSEAFF.

The J gene is TRBJ2-5, the V gene TRBV15, with D possibly TRBD2 on 6 matching bases. This CDR3 spans 13 amino acids. Germline V gene data show CDR1 as LNHNV and CDR2 as YYDKDF (reference sequence). The V end lost 3 bases, the J end lost 8 bases, and 13 bases lay between the germline ends. Here the CDR3 reads CATSRGTPATQYF. CDR3 coding DNA: TGTGCCACCAGCAGGGGGACTCCTGCCACCCAGTACTTC.

J is TRBJ1-1 and V is TRBV29-1; D is possibly TRBD1 (6 bases). The V gene's germline CDR1 is SQVTM and CDR2 ANQGSEA. The CDR3 is 14 amino acids. The CDR3 bases are TGCAGTTCTAAGGGGGATTGGGGGAACACTGAAGCTTTCTTT. Protein product: CSSKGDWGNTEAFF.

V usage is TRBV5-1 and J usage is TRBJ2-5; D gene ambiguous. Gene TRBJ2-7 matches the end of the DNA better, so the J call may be wrong. Germline lookup yields CDR1 SGHRS and CDR2 YFSETQ. CDR3 size: 15 residues. DNA of the CDR3: TGCGCCAGCAGCTTGTCGGTTGGGGTCGACTACGAGCAGTACTTC. As protein: CASSLSVGVDYEQYF.

The rearrangement uses TRBV6-6 and TRBJ1-1; D perhaps matches TRBD1 (6 bases). Germline V lookup: CDR1 MNHNY, CDR2 SVGAGI (reference sequence). The CDR3 is 14 residues long. Trimming shortened V by 6 bases and J by 7 bases, and 18 bases separated the two germline ends. The CDR3 loop reads CASRSGTSKGEAFF. The DNA of the CDR3 is TGTGCCAGCAGATCCGGGACATCTAAGGGTGAAGCTTTCTTT.

The table lists this clone with a few counts. This sequence joins TRBV28 and TRBJ2-5; 9 bases are a match to TRBD1. Germline CDR1 reads MDHEN; CDR2 reads SYDVKM. The V segment lost 3 bases and the J segment 0 bases; nucleotides outside the gene matches: 8. CDR3 size: 17 residues. CDR3 nucleotides: TGTGCCAGCAGTTTGGCCTGGGGACAGGGATACCAAGAGACCCAGTACTTC. Amino acid sequence: CASSLAWGQGYQETQYF. The full variable domain, with the rest looked up from reference TRBV28 and TRBJ2-5, is DVKVTQSSRYLVKRTGEKVFLECVQDMDHENMFWYRQDPGLGLRLIYFSYDVKMKEKGDIPEGYSVSREKKERFSLILESASTNQTSMYLCASSLAWGQGYQETQYFGPGTRLLVL.

The CDR3 DNA follows: TGTGCCAGCAGCTTACTAGCGGGAGTCGAGACCCAGTACTTC. This gives the protein CASSLLAGVETQYF. The J gene is TRBJ2-5, the V gene TRBV7-2, with 10 bases fitting TRBD2. The length of the CDR3 is 14 residues. The germline V gene encodes CDR1 SGHTA and CDR2 FQGNSA. Losses at the gene ends were 2 bases for V and 5 bases for J; bases not matched to a gene: 2.

The V and J genes are TRBV7-9 and TRBJ1-6; TRBD1 might be the D (6 bases). Germline V lookup: CDR1 SEHNR, CDR2 FQNEAQ (reference sequence). V dropped 6 bases and J dropped 7 bases, with 16 bases sitting between them. The CDR3 is 15 residues long. CDR3 residues: CASRPRQGWNSPLHF. The CDR3 DNA is TGTGCCAGCAGACCCAGGCAGGGGTGGAATTCACCCCTCCACTTT.

There are a few counts of this clone. The gene calls are TRBV19 and TRBJ2-3; a possible D gene is TRBD2 (5 bases). Trimming removed 3 bases from V and 2 bases from J, with 12 bases in between. The CDR3 totals 15 residues. Germline V gene data show CDR1 as LNHDA and CDR2 as SQIVND (reference sequence). CDR3: CASSIRGSPTDTQYF. The CDR3 DNA is TGTGCCAGTAGTATTCGAGGGAGCCCCACAGATACGCAGTATTTT.

This clone was counted between two and nine times. The genes are TRBV18 and TRBJ1-5; TRBD1 is a possible D gene (5 bases). The CDR3 is made up of 15 amino acids. Per germline, CDR1 KGHSH and CDR2 LQKENI. Between the trimmed V and J ends, which lost 6 bases and 4 bases, there was a span of 16 bases. CDR3 sequence reads: CASSKGRDSNQPQHF. DNA for the CDR3: TGTGCCAGCTCGAAGGGCAGGGATTCGAATCAGCCCCAGCATTTT.

The chain recombines TRBV4-1 with TRBJ1-5; D is unclear. The CDR3 covers 13 residues. V lost 2 bases and J lost 10, with 12 bases in between. Germline V gene sequence: CDR1 MGHRA, CDR2 YSYEKL. DNA for the CDR3: TGCGCCAGCAGCCAAATGGTCCTGGGCCCCCAGCATTTT. Translated, it gives CASSQMVLGPQHF.

The rearrangement joins TRBV9 to TRBJ2-1; 9 positions match TRBD2. Germline CDR1 reads SGDLS; CDR2 reads YYNGEE. V trimming: 0 bases; J trimming: 6 bases; junction bases outside the gene matches: 10. This CDR3 region has 17 residues. The chain's CDR3 is CASSVGSARGRGNEQFF. The CDR3 DNA follows: TGTGCCAGCAGCGTAGGGTCTGCGCGCGGGAGGGGCAATGAGCAGTTCTTC.

The chain combines TRBV19 with TRBJ2-5; TRBD1 matches at 8 bases. The V gene end was trimmed by 6 bases and the J gene end by 2 bases; junction bases not matched to a gene: 5. Germline V lookup: CDR1 LNHDA, CDR2 SQIVND (reference sequence). This CDR3 spans 14 amino acids. This chain's CDR3 is CASRLTGEQETQYF. The CDR3 DNA follows: TGTGCCAGTAGGCTGACAGGGGAGCAAGAGACCCAGTACTTC.

This clone was picked up a small number of times. The CDR3 carries no conserved terminal phenylalanine or tryptophan, so it likely arises from a read error. The chain links TRBV11-2 to TRBJ2-7, with D tentatively TRBD2 (6 bases). CDR3 length: 15 residues. V lost 7 bases and J lost 3, with 19 bases in between. Germline CDR1 and CDR2: SGHAT and FQNNGV. The CDR3 DNA sequence: TGTGCCAGCACCATCAGTGGAGGGACGGGCTACGAGCAGTACCTC. Encoded protein: CASTISGGTGYEQYL.

CDR3 sequence reads: CASGRAGNTIYF. In nucleotides, the CDR3 is TGTGCCAGCGGGCGCGCCGGAAACACCATATATTTT. This chain links TRBV11-2 with TRBJ1-3; no clear D gene. The CDR3 is made up of 12 amino acids. V lost 8 bases and J 4 bases, leaving 9 bases between the germline ends. Germline-derived CDR1 and CDR2 are SGHAT and FQNNGV.

The V call is TRBV5-8, the J call TRBJ2-2; D call uncertain. CDR1 and CDR2 from the germline V gene are SGHTS and YDEGEE. V lost 0 bases, J lost 9 bases, and 6 bases lay in between. The length of the CDR3 is 12 residues. Here the CDR3 reads CASSLGARELFF. The CDR3 region has the DNA TGTGCCAGCAGCTTGGGGGCCCGGGAGCTGTTTTTT.